What follows are 25 T cell receptor beta chains derived from one specimen sequenced in a study of chemoradiotherapy in HPV16-positive cancers. Sequencing used immunoSEQ multiplex PCR; TCRdb keeps in-frame clones, though not all of them. The table lists about 23,000 clones, roughly 87% of them singletons. This specimen consisted of blood, obtained from a patient who underwent chemoradiotherapy. These receptors came from a human donor with HPV-associated anogenital cancer.

The chain joins TRBV9 to TRBJ1-2; perhaps TRBD1 as D (6 bases). The CDR3 runs 15 residues. V lost 1 base to trimming and J lost 4 bases, with 14 bases between them. CDR1 and CDR2 (germline): SGDLS, YYNGEE. The CDR3, as DNA: TGTGCCAGCAGCGTACTGGCAGGGGTAGCCTATGGCTACACCTTC. Residues: CASSVLAGVAYGYTF.

V is TRBV19 and J is TRBJ1-1, with 9 bases fitting TRBD1. The ends lost 6 bases at V and 7 bases at J; junction bases unmatched: 12. The CDR3 totals 15 residues. The germline V gene encodes CDR1 LNHDA and CDR2 SQIVND (reference sequence). CDR3 nucleotide sequence: TGTGCCAGTAGCCCCGGGACAGGGAGAAGGGGTGAAGCTTTCTTT. Amino acids: CASSPGTGRRGEAFF.

This chain joins TRBV19 and TRBJ1-5; TRBD1 matches at 11 bases. The CDR3 has 15 residues. Germline V gene sequence: CDR1 LNHDA, CDR2 SQIVND (reference sequence). Losses at the gene ends were 1 base for V and 7 bases for J; bases not matched to a gene: 3. The CDR3 sequence: CASSIAGTGGQPQHF. The DNA of the CDR3 is TGTGCCAGTAGTATAGCCGGGACAGGGGGACAGCCCCAGCATTTT.

The gene calls are TRBV5-4 and TRBJ2-2; 7 positions match TRBD2. This CDR3 has 16 amino acids. Per germline, CDR1 SGHNT and CDR2 YYREEE (reference sequence). V trimming: 4 bases; J trimming: 4 bases; junction bases outside the gene matches: 10. The CDR3 loop reads CASSPMGGRGTGELFF. The DNA for the CDR3 is TGTGCCAGCAGCCCAATGGGAGGGCGAGGCACCGGGGAGCTGTTTTTT.

This chain uses TRBV5-1 with TRBJ2-7; the match to TRBD1 covers 9 bases. The germline CDR1 and CDR2 sequences are SGHRS and YFSETQ. The V segment lost 3 bases and the J segment 5 bases; nucleotides outside the gene matches: 3. This CDR3 has 13 residues. CDR3 region: CASSSGTGNEQYF. CDR3 in DNA: TGCGCCAGCAGCTCCGGGACAGGGAACGAGCAGTACTTC.

This chain joins TRBV27 and TRBJ2-7; 8 positions match TRBD1. V lost 0 bases and J lost 0; bases outside the gene matches: 10. The germline gives CDR1 MNHEY, CDR2 SMNVEV (reference sequence). CDR3 length: 18 amino acids. The CDR3 coding sequence is TGTGCCAGCAGTTTATCGGCCCCCGGACAGGGCAGCTCCTACGAGCAGTACTTC. It translates to CASSLSAPGQGSSYEQYF.

The sample holds one count of this clone. The chain employs TRBV12-5 and TRBJ2-1; D is unclear. The CDR3 consists of 14 residues. Deletions cut 6 bases from V and 7 bases from J, with 16 bases between. CDR1 and CDR2 (germline): LGHNT, FRNRAP. Here the CDR3 DNA reads TGTGCTAGTGGCCGTGACCCAAACGAGAATGAGCAGTTCTTC. Translating it yields CASGRDPNENEQFF. The whole variable domain, filled in from reference TRBV12-5 and TRBJ2-1, reads DARVTQTPRHKVTEMGQEVTMRCQPILGHNTVFWYRQTMMQGLELLAYFRNRAPLDDSGMPKDRFSAEMPDATLATLKIQPSEPRDSAVYFCASGRDPNENEQFFGPGTRLTVL.

This clone was picked up one time. The chain recombines TRBV7-2 with TRBJ2-5; the D is unclear. Trimming took 2 bases from V and 4 from J, leaving 5 bases between them. This CDR3 contains 12 residues. Looked up from germline, CDR1 is SGHTA and CDR2 is FQGNSA. Here the CDR3 DNA reads TGTGCCAGCAGCTTAACAAGAGAGACCCAGTACTTC. The encoded protein is CASSLTRETQYF.

The chain uses TRBV5-4 and TRBJ2-1; a weak D match, TRBD1 (6 bases). With 5 bases removed from V and 3 bases from J, the gap between germline ends came to 9 bases. The germline V gene has CDR1 SGHNT and CDR2 YYREEE (reference sequence). The length of the CDR3 is 13 residues. The CDR3 DNA sequence: TGTGCCAGCAGACCGGACAGCTACAATGAGCAGTTCTTC. This sequence encodes CASRPDSYNEQFF.

The chain uses TRBV6-1 and TRBJ1-4, with D unresolved. The CDR3 consists of 13 residues. Germline CDR1 MNHNS, CDR2 SASEGT. V was shortened by 7 bases and J by 2 bases, with 8 bases between the two germline ends. The chain's CDR3 is CASIRATNEKLFF. The CDR3 DNA reads TGTGCCAGCATTCGGGCCACTAATGAAAAACTGTTTTTT.

V and J are TRBV10-1 and TRBJ1-2; D unclear. The germline V and J ends were trimmed by 2 bases and 1 base, with 5 bases remaining between them. This CDR3 spans 13 amino acids. CDR1 and CDR2 from the germline V gene are WNHNN and SYGVQD (reference sequence). The CDR3 DNA reads as TGCGCCAGCAGTGAGGGGCTTAACTATGGCTACACCTTC. Amino acid sequence: CASSEGLNYGYTF.

This clone showed up just once. V usage is TRBV4-1 and J usage is TRBJ2-4, with 8 nucleotides matching TRBD2. In germline, CDR1 is MGHRA, CDR2 YSYEKL. The CDR3 is 15 amino acids. V lost 7 bases and J lost 0; bases outside the gene matches: 5. The CDR3 spells CASTGLAVAKNIQYF. The CDR3 DNA is TGCGCCAGCACCGGACTAGCAGTAGCCAAAAACATTCAGTACTTC.

V and J are TRBV5-1 and TRBJ2-1; D assignment may be TRBD1 or TRBD2 (5 bases each). CDR3 length equals 15 residues. The V end was cut by 3 bases, the J end by 8 bases, with 18 bases between. The germline CDR1 and CDR2 sequences are SGHRS and YFSETQ. The CDR3 sequence: CASSSTGSGSYEQFF. CDR3 DNA: TGCGCCAGCAGCTCCACCGGGTCAGGGAGCTATGAGCAGTTCTTC.

The chain couples TRBV7-2 to TRBJ2-3; no reliable D call. Germline V gene data show CDR1 as SGHTA and CDR2 as FQGNSA. This CDR3 spans 14 amino acids. Trimming removed 2 bases at V and 4 bases at J, with 10 bases between. CDR3 DNA: TGTGCCAGCAGCTTATGGGCAGGTCCAGATACGCAGTATTTT. Its protein product is CASSLWAGPDTQYF.

The V call is TRBV25-1, the J call TRBJ2-5, with TRBD1 as a possible D gene (6 bases). Deletions cut 1 base from V and 1 base from J, with 10 bases between. The germline gives CDR1 MGHDK, CDR2 SYGVNS. The CDR3 contains 15 residues. Written as DNA, the CDR3 is TGTGCCAGCAGTGAATCCCACAGGGTCCAAGAGACCCAGTACTTC. Its protein is CASSESHRVQETQYF.

This clone was counted between two and nine times. The chain recombines TRBV19 with TRBJ1-5; possible D gene TRBD1, 6 bases. CDR1 and CDR2 (germline): LNHDA, SQIVND (reference sequence). CDR3 length: 14 amino acids. Trimming pared 6 bases from V and 6 bases from J, leaving 15 bases between. The CDR3 sequence: CASRPRGGLQPQHF. CDR3 bases: TGTGCCAGTAGACCCCGCGGGGGGCTTCAGCCCCAGCATTTT.

The J gene is TRBJ2-5, the V gene TRBV18; D possibly corresponds to TRBD2 (6 bases). Germline V gene lookup returns CDR1 KGHSH and CDR2 LQKENI. Between the trimmed V and J ends, which lost 3 bases and 3 bases, there was a span of 11 bases. The CDR3 length is 14 residues. The CDR3 region is CASSPSTREETQYF. DNA for the CDR3: TGTGCCAGCTCACCTTCGACTAGAGAAGAGACCCAGTACTTC.

The chain uses TRBV29-1 and TRBJ2-7; the match to TRBD1 covers 8 bases. With 4 bases clipped from V and 7 bases from J, the junction kept 9 bases outside the gene matches. The CDR3 totals 13 residues. Germline CDR1 SQVTM, CDR2 ANQGSEA. The CDR3 protein is CSVVETGAGEQYF. CDR3 bases: TGCAGCGTTGTGGAGACAGGGGCAGGGGAGCAGTACTTC.

The gene calls are TRBV5-1 and TRBJ1-5, with TRBD1 identical over 10 bases. The CDR3 spans 15 residues. Germline loops: CDR1 SGHRS, CDR2 YFSETQ. V was pared by 4 bases and J by 6 bases, with 7 bases of the junction left unmatched. The CDR3 loop is CASSPDRGIGQPQHF. In nucleotides, the CDR3 is TGCGCCAGCAGCCCGGACAGGGGGATAGGTCAGCCCCAGCATTTT. Full variable domain (outside the CDR3, taken from reference TRBV5-1 and TRBJ1-5): KAGVTQTPRYLIKTRGQQVTLSCSPISGHRSVSWYQQTPGQGLQFLFEYFSETQRNKGNFPGRFSGRQFSNSRSEMNVSTLELGDSALYLCASSPDRGIGQPQHFGDGTRLSIL.

This clone appeared once. The chain recombines TRBV18 with TRBJ1-3; D is possibly TRBD1 (5 bases). In germline, CDR1 is KGHSH, CDR2 LQKENI. The CDR3 sequence is 17 residues long. The V and J ends lost 1 base and 2 bases respectively, with 15 bases between them. The CDR3: CASSPQEGRLPGNTIYF. The CDR3 DNA is TGTGCCAGCTCACCACAAGAGGGGCGCCTCCCTGGAAACACCATATATTTT.

The chain couples TRBV2 to TRBJ2-7; no clear D gene. Germline loops: CDR1 SNHLY, CDR2 FYNNEI. The CDR3 is 14 amino acids. Trimming took 0 bases from V and 4 from J, leaving 10 bases between them. The DNA of the CDR3 is TGTGCCAGCAGTGAAGCCGGCACAATTTACGAGCAGTACTTC. This codes for CASSEAGTIYEQYF.

The J gene is TRBJ1-1, the V gene TRBV9, with a tentative D call TRBD1 (5 bases). This CDR3 has 15 residues. V was pared by 0 bases and J by 5 bases, with 14 bases between. Germline CDR1 is SGDLS and CDR2 is YYNGEE. The CDR3 DNA reads TGTGCCAGCAGCGTAGCCCCAGGGTCTGGGACTGAAGCTTTCTTT. Its protein product is CASSVAPGSGTEAFF.

The chain carries TRBV18 and TRBJ1-1; the match to TRBD1 covers 9 bases. Germline CDR1 and CDR2: KGHSH and LQKENI. The CDR3 totals 14 residues. V trimming: 5 bases; J trimming: 3 bases; junction bases outside the gene matches: 4. The CDR3 region is CASSTQGADTEAFF. In nucleotides, the CDR3 is TGTGCCAGCTCAACACAGGGGGCCGACACTGAAGCTTTCTTT.

The chain has TRBV5-1 and TRBJ2-2; D possibly corresponds to TRBD1 (6 bases). This CDR3 comprises 13 residues. The V and J ends lost 4 bases and 6 bases respectively, with 10 bases between them. CDR1 is SGHRS, CDR2 YFSETQ, per germline. The CDR3 here is CASSGQIAGELFF. CDR3 DNA sequence: TGCGCCAGCAGCGGACAGATCGCCGGGGAGCTGTTTTTT.

The chain links TRBV7-6 to TRBJ2-7; 8 bases map to TRBD2. The CDR3 length is 16 residues. Losses at the gene ends were 3 bases for V and 1 base for J; bases not matched to a gene: 8. The V gene's germline CDR1 is SGHVS and CDR2 FNYEAQ. The CDR3 protein is CASSLSSTGGSYEQYF. Written as DNA, the CDR3 is TGTGCCAGCAGCTTGTCTAGTACGGGGGGGTCCTACGAGCAGTACTTC.